The rows below give T cell receptor beta chains drawn from one sample of a study of cytomegalovirus exposure and HLA in healthy donors. Only in-frame clones appear in the TCRdb table, and some are missing; sequencing was by immunoSEQ multiplex PCR. Of 95,000 to 110,000 clones listed, 76% are singletons. The specimen was PBMCs. Source of these receptors: a woman in her late teens or twenties in good health and CMV-seropositive. Each CDR3 is given with its conserved first and last residue. Each record gives: D gene, J gene, clone size, V gene, CDR3 protein, CDR3 DNA. The D gene is left open where the match is weak. Not every row has a clone size; where given, it reads once, few, many or a size class.

D gene: NA; J gene: TRBJ1-1; clone size: NA; V gene: TRBV6-1; CDR3 protein: CASSEQQGNTEAFF; CDR3 DNA: TGTGCCAGCAGTGAGCAACAGGGGAACACTGAAGCTTTCTTT
D gene: NA; J gene: TRBJ2-7; clone size: NA; V gene: TRBV13; CDR3 protein: CASSLAGSVPYEQYF; CDR3 DNA: TGTGCCAGCAGCTTGGCGGGAAGCGTTCCCTACGAGCAGTACTTC
D gene: TRBD2; J gene: TRBJ2-7; clone size: NA; V gene: TRBV13; CDR3 protein: CASSPGTSGSGQYF; CDR3 DNA: TGTGCCAGCAGCCCCGGGACTAGCGGGAGTGGGCAGTACTTC
D gene: NA; J gene: TRBJ2-3; clone size: NA; V gene: TRBV6-4; CDR3 protein: CASRGEEGHPQYF; CDR3 DNA: TGTGCCAGCAGAGGGGAGGAGGGTCATCCGCAGTATTTT
D gene: NA; J gene: TRBJ2-7; clone size: NA; V gene: TRBV6-6; CDR3 protein: CASSYLVVDSHPEQYF; CDR3 DNA: TGTGCCAGCAGTTACTTAGTGGTTGACAGCCACCCCGAGCAGTACTTC
D gene: NA; J gene: TRBJ2-7; clone size: NA; V gene: TRBV19; CDR3 protein: CASSISHGSYEQYF; CDR3 DNA: TGTGCCAGTAGTATAAGTCACGGCTCCTACGAGCAGTACTTC
D gene: NA; J gene: TRBJ2-1; clone size: few; V gene: TRBV6-1; CDR3 protein: CASSVGAWRFF; CDR3 DNA: TGTGCCAGCAGTGTAGGGGCTTGGCGGTTCTTC
D gene: TRBD2; J gene: TRBJ2-3; clone size: once; V gene: TRBV7-9; CDR3 protein: CASSPGLAGVTDTQYF; CDR3 DNA: TGTGCCAGCAGCCCTGGACTAGCGGGAGTAACAGATACGCAGTATTTT
D gene: NA; J gene: TRBJ2-6; clone size: NA; V gene: TRBV5-6; CDR3 protein: CASSFQGAGANVLTF; CDR3 DNA: TGTGCCAGCAGCTTCCAGGGTGCTGGGGCCAACGTCCTGACTTTC
D gene: TRBD2; J gene: TRBJ2-1; clone size: once; V gene: TRBV7-3; CDR3 protein: CASSLGGGYEQFF; CDR3 DNA: TGTGCCAGCAGCTTAGGCGGGGGTTATGAGCAGTTCTTC
D gene: TRBD1; J gene: TRBJ1-5; clone size: NA; V gene: TRBV30; CDR3 protein: CAWSGTGNQPQHF; CDR3 DNA: TGTGCCTGGAGCGGGACAGGGAATCAGCCCCAGCATTTT
D gene: NA; J gene: TRBJ1-5; clone size: NA; V gene: TRBV7-8; CDR3 protein: CASSRGNNQPQHF; CDR3 DNA: TGTGCCAGCTCTCGAGGGAACAATCAGCCCCAGCATTTT
D gene: NA; J gene: TRBJ2-2; clone size: once; V gene: TRBV14; CDR3 protein: CASSPRTSTGELFF; CDR3 DNA: TGTGCCAGCAGCCCTCGGACTTCTACCGGGGAGCTGTTTTTT
D gene: NA; J gene: TRBJ2-1; clone size: NA; V gene: TRBV30; CDR3 protein: CAWSGLGYNEQFF; CDR3 DNA: TGTGCCTGGTCCGGACTGGGGTACAATGAGCAGTTCTTC
D gene: TRBD2; J gene: TRBJ2-7; clone size: few; V gene: TRBV27; CDR3 protein: CASSPHEAGAEYEQYF; CDR3 DNA: TGTGCCAGCAGTCCCCATGAAGCGGGAGCCGAATACGAGCAGTACTTC
D gene: NA; J gene: TRBJ2-7; clone size: NA; V gene: TRBV5-1; CDR3 protein: CASSPGSPLGEQYF; CDR3 DNA: TGCGCCAGCAGCCCGGGATCGCCTTTGGGGGAGCAGTACTTC
D gene: TRBD1; J gene: TRBJ2-5; clone size: NA; V gene: TRBV7-8; CDR3 protein: CASSVDRGSGETQYF; CDR3 DNA: TGTGCCAGCAGCGTAGACAGGGGATCAGGCGAGACCCAGTACTTC
D gene: TRBD2; J gene: TRBJ2-7; clone size: NA; V gene: TRBV5-6; CDR3 protein: CASSFGGTGEQYF; CDR3 DNA: TGTGCCAGCAGCTTCGGGGGGACTGGCGAGCAGTACTTC
D gene: NA; J gene: TRBJ1-2; clone size: NA; V gene: TRBV10-2; CDR3 protein: CASSGEVNYGYTF; CDR3 DNA: TGCGCCAGCAGCGGAGAGGTTAACTATGGCTACACCTTC
D gene: TRBD2; J gene: TRBJ2-1; clone size: NA; V gene: TRBV5-4; CDR3 protein: CASSLGLAVGNEQFF; CDR3 DNA: TGTGCCAGCAGCTTGGGACTAGCGGTCGGTAATGAGCAGTTCTTC
D gene: NA; J gene: TRBJ2-7; clone size: few; V gene: TRBV6-1; CDR3 protein: CASSEMPAGEQYF; CDR3 DNA: TGTGCCAGCAGTGAAATGCCGGCGGGCGAGCAGTACTTC
D gene: TRBD1; J gene: TRBJ1-2; clone size: once; V gene: TRBV28; CDR3 protein: CASRLDVGGGSYGYTF; CDR3 DNA: TGTGCCAGCAGACTGGATGTAGGGGGCGGAAGCTATGGCTACACCTTC
D gene: TRBD1; J gene: TRBJ2-3; clone size: NA; V gene: TRBV30; CDR3 protein: CAWGGQGAVDTQYF; CDR3 DNA: TGTGCCTGGGGTGGACAGGGTGCTGTAGATACGCAGTATTTT
D gene: TRBD1; J gene: TRBJ2-3; clone size: NA; V gene: TRBV29-1; CDR3 protein: CSVGTGSVMGFSTDTQYF; CDR3 DNA: TGCAGCGTTGGGACAGGGAGTGTAATGGGATTTAGCACAGATACGCAGTATTTT
D gene: NA; J gene: TRBJ2-7; clone size: once; V gene: TRBV6-5; CDR3 protein: CASITSSTYEQYF; CDR3 DNA: TGTGCCAGCATTACTAGCAGCACCTACGAGCAGTACTTC
D gene: NA; J gene: TRBJ2-7; clone size: NA; V gene: TRBV11-2; CDR3 protein: CASSLDPGQDPYGEQYF; CDR3 DNA: TGTGCCAGCAGCTTAGATCCAGGACAAGATCCTTATGGCGAGCAGTACTTC
D gene: NA; J gene: TRBJ1-2; clone size: NA; V gene: TRBV6-1; CDR3 protein: CASSVPRGNWGYTF; CDR3 DNA: TGTGCCAGCAGCGTCCCCAGGGGTAACTGGGGCTACACCTTC
D gene: NA; J gene: TRBJ2-1; clone size: once; V gene: TRBV20-1; CDR3 protein: CSARANEQFF; CDR3 DNA: TGCAGTGCTAGGGCCAATGAGCAGTTCTTC
D gene: TRBD1; J gene: TRBJ1-2; clone size: NA; V gene: TRBV13; CDR3 protein: CASSLEGGTDYGYTF; CDR3 DNA: TGTGCCAGCAGCTTAGAAGGGGGGACAGACTATGGCTACACCTTC
D gene: NA; J gene: TRBJ2-1; clone size: NA; V gene: TRBV5-1; CDR3 protein: CASRTVESYNEQFF; CDR3 DNA: TGCGCCAGCAGAACGGTGGAGTCCTACAATGAGCAGTTCTTC
D gene: NA; J gene: TRBJ2-7; clone size: NA; V gene: TRBV5-1; CDR3 protein: CASSARQVFLGELYEQYF; CDR3 DNA: TGCGCCAGCAGCGCTAGACAGGTCTTCCTAGGAGAACTCTACGAGCAGTACTTC
D gene: NA; J gene: TRBJ2-3; clone size: once; V gene: TRBV7-2; CDR3 protein: CASSSYTDTQYF; CDR3 DNA: TGTGCCAGCAGCTCCTACACAGATACGCAGTATTTT
D gene: NA; J gene: TRBJ2-1; clone size: NA; V gene: TRBV9; CDR3 protein: CASSVQGSSYNEQFF; CDR3 DNA: TGTGCCAGCAGCGTACAGGGGTCCTCCTACAATGAGCAGTTCTTC
D gene: NA; J gene: TRBJ2-2; clone size: NA; V gene: TRBV30; CDR3 protein: CAWKGSSNTGGLFF; CDR3 DNA: TGTGCCTGGAAGGGCAGCTCGAACACCGGGGGGCTGTTTTTT
D gene: NA; J gene: TRBJ1-2; clone size: NA; V gene: TRBV6-1; CDR3 protein: CASRITVDYGYTF; CDR3 DNA: TGTGCCAGCAGAATTACAGTGGACTATGGCTACACCTTC
D gene: NA; J gene: TRBJ2-3; clone size: few; V gene: TRBV5-1; CDR3 protein: CASSFGREDTQYF; CDR3 DNA: TGCGCCAGCAGCTTTGGCAGGGAAGATACGCAGTATTTT
D gene: TRBD2; J gene: TRBJ2-7; clone size: few; V gene: TRBV6-6; CDR3 protein: CATRLTGGEQYF; CDR3 DNA: TGTGCCACCAGGCTCACGGGAGGCGAGCAGTACTTC
D gene: NA; J gene: TRBJ2-2; clone size: NA; V gene: TRBV6-5; CDR3 protein: CASSYIGDTGELFF; CDR3 DNA: TGTGCCAGCAGTTACATAGGGGACACCGGGGAGCTGTTTTTT
D gene: TRBD1; J gene: TRBJ1-6; clone size: NA; V gene: TRBV30; CDR3 protein: CAWARGTQNSPLHF; CDR3 DNA: TGTGCCTGGGCCAGGGGGACTCAAAATTCACCCCTCCACTTT
D gene: NA; J gene: TRBJ2-5; clone size: NA; V gene: TRBV6-1; CDR3 protein: CASSATGMETQYF; CDR3 DNA: TGTGCCAGCAGTGCAACAGGGATGGAGACCCAGTACTTC
D gene: NA; J gene: TRBJ1-5; clone size: NA; V gene: TRBV2; CDR3 protein: CASRGDGSGEQPQHF; CDR3 DNA: TGTGCCAGCAGGGGAGACGGGTCGGGAGAGCAGCCCCAGCATTTT
D gene: TRBD1; J gene: TRBJ1-4; clone size: NA; V gene: TRBV11-2; CDR3 protein: CASSLGQGAHEKLFF; CDR3 DNA: TGTGCCAGCAGCTTAGGGCAGGGGGCGCATGAAAAACTGTTTTTT
D gene: NA; J gene: TRBJ2-7; clone size: NA; V gene: TRBV10-3; CDR3 protein: CASPRSYEQYF; CDR3 DNA: TGTGCCTCCCCTCGCTCCTACGAGCAGTACTTC
D gene: TRBD2; J gene: TRBJ2-6; clone size: once; V gene: TRBV5-1; CDR3 protein: CASSLGLADYSGANVLTF; CDR3 DNA: TGCGCCAGCAGCTTGGGACTAGCGGATTACTCTGGGGCCAACGTCCTGACTTTC
D gene: NA; J gene: TRBJ1-2; clone size: NA; V gene: TRBV28; CDR3 protein: CASSLFGVYGYTF; CDR3 DNA: TGTGCCAGCAGTTTATTCGGGGTCTATGGCTACACCTTC
D gene: TRBD1; J gene: TRBJ2-5; clone size: NA; V gene: TRBV27; CDR3 protein: CASSLKGAPFKETQYF; CDR3 DNA: TGTGCCAGCAGTCTAAAGGGGGCCCCTTTTAAAGAGACCCAGTACTTC